What follows is one T cell receptor beta chain and its context. It lacks a known antigen. Base qualities are not recorded, but no much larger clone differs from it by a single base. The collaborating institutions used their own protocols to collect whole blood in K2EDTA tubes. For TCRbeta analysis, collaborators shipped samples in one of three forms: frozen whole blood, isolated PBMCs, or DNA extracted from either of those sample types. The immunoSEQ Assay, a bias-controlled multiplex PCR, was used to amplify TCRbeta CDR3 regions from genomic DNA. In the original analysis: Within the assay, amplification of reference gene primers was used to estimate how many nucleated cells each sample contained. Sequence reads were collapsed and filtered to measure the absolute abundance of every unique TCRbeta CDR3 rearrangement. For each sample, productive Simpson clonality was calculated as the square root of Simpson's diversity index across productive rearrangements. TCRdb obtained this table from immuneACCESS and retained in-frame rearrangements with V and J assigned. These tables miss some clones; where compared with another copy, unresolved V genes account for less than half of the shortfall, and the remainder is unexplained. The V and J calls and the clone size are those of that table, but D and trimming were determined from the DNA. Recorded for this sample are about 200,000 clones; 80% to 85% of them occurred a single time. Clones ranked in the top ten supply 27% of the sample.

V lost 4 bases and J lost 4 bases; the stretch between them is 16 bases long. The CDR3 starts with the cysteine, ends with the phenylalanine, and has 16 residues. Only CDR3 DNA remains: 48 bases, in frame from the first base. From the germline V gene, CDR1 is MNHNS and CDR2 is SASEGT. The data were obtained in a study of blood T cell repertoires in COVID-19 (dated by TCRdb to 2019 to 2021). Background on the whole study: Collaborator samples came from the United States, Italy and Spain and covered acute and convalescent phases of COVID-19. The prospective study material was composed of cDNA or gDNA derived from T cells, B-cell-depleted T cells, or PBMCs. The dataset comprised deeply sampled blood TCRbeta repertoires from subjects exposed to, actively infected with, or recovered from COVID-19. The repertoires were released in a freely available public database meant as a resource for research on the immune response to SARS-CoV-2. Samples were obtained from the ongoing ImmuneRACE study (first 160 participants) and from some 1,300 subjects provided by 6 global collaborators. Nearly every sample came with metadata listing a de-identified subject ID, COVID-19 status, age in years and sex. Where HLA class I and class II types were available, the types were taken from metadata supplied by the sample provider, not from assay-based typing.

Study-wide conclusions, independent of this receptor: The quantity of clinical and demographic metadata differed by source and by participant and was supplied without curation.

The chain uses TRBV6-1 and TRBJ2-2; TRBD1 is perhaps the D gene, given 7 matching bases. The sequence was obtained from a man in his forties or fifties with acute or convalescent COVID-19. Sequencing input: peripheral blood. The bases read TGTGCCAGCAGTGCCCGGACAGGAGGGGCCACCGGGGAGCTGTTTTTT. Translated, it reads CASSARTGGATGELFF.